The clone carrying this T cell receptor (beta chain) showed up many times. The sample is drawn from a study of identical twins. Trimming removed 6 bases from V and 2 bases from J; junction bases left unmatched: 0. The CDR3 totals 13 residues. Germline CDR1 and CDR2: ENHRY and SYGVKD. TCRdb processed the 5' RACE reads anew with MiXCR; each CDR3 protein has one entry. The data show around 680,000 distinct CDR3 sequences, with over 8.5% seen just once and 0.8% to 1% held by the top ten. The sample was also reused in another study, on yellow fever vaccine responses in identical twins.

The V and J genes are TRBV10-3 and TRBJ2-7; 11 nucleotides agree with TRBD1. This receptor was obtained from a woman aged 18-30 years in good health. Sequencing was done on a sample of PBMCs. As DNA, the CDR3 is TGTGCCATCAGGGGACAGGGGGCCTACGAGCAGTACTTC. This codes for CAIRGQGAYEQYF.